This TCR beta chain is from a study of T cells in Graves' hyperthyroidism and ophthalmopathy. Study-wide results and limits: Blood also carried most thyroid clonotypes expanded above 0.001.

This clonotype was observed once. Its antigen is as yet unknown. The CDR3 length is 15 residues. Germline assignment: CDR1 MNHNS and CDR2 SASEGT. V was clipped by 6 bases and J by 5 bases; unmatched bases: 7. Graves' hyperthyroidism was deemed stable absent ophthalmopathy progression within 18 months. RNA transcripts were the template for amplifying TCR beta CDR3 regions. First-round RT-PCR targeting the TCR CDR3 was performed with the HTBI primer set. TCRdb independently ran MiXCR on the multiplex PCR reads; one entry per CDR3 protein. The profile shows about 560,000 distinct CDR3 sequences, over 15% of them singletons.

Material for sequencing was blood. The chain uses TRBV6-1 and TRBJ2-5; 12 bases align to TRBD2. The receptor comes from a woman aged 18-29 years with Graves' hyperthyroidism. The CDR3 loop is CASRDGLAGPETQYF. The CDR3 DNA sequence: TGTGCCAGCAGGGATGGACTAGCGGGACCCGAGACCCAGTACTTC.